A single sample gave rise to the 29 T cell receptor beta chains below, sequenced in a study of blood T cell repertoires in COVID-19. Sequencing used immunoSEQ multiplex PCR; TCRdb keeps in-frame clones, though not all of them. This table has about 120,000 clones, about nine tenths appearing once. Sequences were obtained from peripheral blood. The source of these receptors is a human donor with active COVID-19. The donor label of this sample is uncertain.

This chain joins TRBV9 and TRBJ2-3; no clear D. CDR1 and CDR2 (germline): SGDLS, YYNGEE. Trimming removed 0 bases from V and 0 bases from J, with 5 bases in between. The CDR3 spans 14 residues. CDR3: CASSVGGSTDTQYF. DNA of the CDR3: TGTGCCAGCAGCGTAGGCGGAAGCACAGATACGCAGTATTTT.

The V and J genes are TRBV28 and TRBJ1-5; 8 bases are shared with TRBD1. Germline V lookup: CDR1 MDHEN, CDR2 SYDVKM. This CDR3 region has 15 residues. The J segment lost 10 bases and the V segment lost 6 bases, leaving 14 bases of the junction unmatched. CDR3 DNA sequence: TGTGCCAGCAGCTCGGGGGGACAGGTACCCGAACCCCAGCATTTT. Encoded protein: CASSSGGQVPEPQHF.

The chain recombines TRBV30 with TRBJ2-5; 8 bases agree with TRBD1. CDR1 is GTSNPN and CDR2 is SVGIG in the germline V gene (reference sequence). V was pared by 4 bases and J by 5 bases, with 9 bases of the junction left unmatched. This CDR3 region has 14 residues. The CDR3 loop reads CAWKGDQGAETQYF. The CDR3 nucleotides read TGTGCCTGGAAGGGGGATCAGGGGGCGGAGACCCAGTACTTC.

The chain couples TRBV30 to TRBJ1-2; D is unresolved. Deletions cut 2 bases from V and 4 bases from J, with 17 bases between. Germline V gene sequence: CDR1 GTSNPN, CDR2 SVGIG (reference sequence). The CDR3 runs to 15 residues. The CDR3 bases are TGTGCCTGGAGTTTCACAAGACATCCAGGCTATGGCTACACCTTC. This translates into CAWSFTRHPGYGYTF.

This clone has only one observation. J is TRBJ2-7 and V is TRBV5-4; 9 nucleotides agree with TRBD1. The CDR3 extends over 14 amino acids. V trimming: 1 base; J trimming: 4 bases; junction bases outside the gene matches: 3. The germline CDR1 and CDR2 sequences are SGHNT and YYREEE (reference sequence). The CDR3 region is CASSLRDRVYEQYF. As DNA, the CDR3 is TGTGCCAGCAGCTTGCGGGACAGGGTGTACGAGCAGTACTTC.

This chain joins TRBV19 and TRBJ1-3; possibly TRBD1 for D (6 bases). The V gene lost 1 base and the J gene lost 1 base, with 14 bases spanning the gap. The CDR3 is made up of 17 amino acids. Germline V gene sequence: CDR1 LNHDA, CDR2 SQIVND (reference sequence). The CDR3 region has the DNA TGTGCCAGTAGTATAGTCGGCGGACAGTATTCTGGAAACACCATATATTTT. It codes for CASSIVGGQYSGNTIYF.

This clone was seen more than once but under ten times. V usage is TRBV15 and J usage is TRBJ1-6, with 8 bases fitting TRBD1. The trim removed 5 bases at V and 7 bases at J, leaving 7 bases unmatched. The CDR3 has 15 residues. Germline CDR1 and CDR2: LNHNV and YYDKDF (reference sequence). CDR3 sequence (DNA): TGTGCCACCAGCGTAACCAGGGGGCGAAATTCACCCCTCCACTTT. Protein product: CATSVTRGRNSPLHF.

The rearrangement links TRBV4-1 to TRBJ2-5, with 12 bases fitting TRBD2. J was trimmed by 5 bases and V by 0 bases; bases with no gene match: 10. CDR3 length: 18 amino acids. Germline CDR1 reads MGHRA; CDR2 reads YSYEKL. The CDR3 loop is CASSQDIRTSGVRETQYF. The CDR3 DNA follows: TGCGCCAGCAGCCAAGATATCCGGACTAGCGGGGTGCGGGAGACCCAGTACTTC.

This sequence joins TRBV7-2 and TRBJ1-1; 8 bases fit TRBD1. The germline gives CDR1 SGHTA, CDR2 FQGNSA. V shed 6 bases, J shed 4 bases, and the junction held 10 bases outside the gene matches. The CDR3 is 15 residues long. The DNA for the CDR3 is TGTGCCAGCAGACAAAATCTCGGGACAGGCACTGAAGCTTTCTTT. Translating gives CASRQNLGTGTEAFF.

The chain joins TRBV19 to TRBJ2-3, with TRBD1 identical over 8 bases. Trimming removed 4 bases from V and 1 base from J; junction bases left unmatched: 7. The CDR3 runs 16 residues. Germline V gene data show CDR1 as LNHDA and CDR2 as SQIVND (reference sequence). As DNA, the CDR3 is TGTGCCAGTAGTAGCCTACCGGGACAGGGCACAGATACGCAGTATTTT. Protein product: CASSSLPGQGTDTQYF.

The rearrangement uses TRBV9 and TRBJ1-4; D perhaps matches TRBD1 (5 bases). Between the trimmed V and J ends, which lost 2 bases and 6 bases, there was a span of 11 bases. This CDR3 spans 14 amino acids. Germline assignment: CDR1 SGDLS and CDR2 YYNGEE. In DNA, the CDR3 is TGTGCCAGCAGCGTCGGGGGAATAGATGAAAAACTGTTTTTT. It translates to CASSVGGIDEKLFF.

The V call is TRBV24-1, the J call TRBJ1-4; 10 nucleotides agree with TRBD1. With V trimmed by 5 bases and J by 5 bases, 10 bases remained unmatched. CDR1 and CDR2 (germline): KGHDR, SFDVKD. The CDR3 runs to 17 residues. CDR3 nucleotides: TGTGCCACCAGTGCCCCGGGGACAGGGGTTAGGAATGAAAAACTGTTTTTT. Amino acids: CATSAPGTGVRNEKLFF.

The chain recombines TRBV19 with TRBJ1-2; D uncertain. CDR3 length: 14 residues. Germline-derived CDR1 and CDR2 are LNHDA and SQIVND (reference sequence). V was pared by 5 bases and J by 2 bases, with 12 bases between. For the CDR3, the DNA is TGTGCCAGTAGTCCACTTGACATGAACTATGGCTACACCTTC. Protein product: CASSPLDMNYGYTF.

The V gene is TRBV6-6, the J gene TRBJ2-1, with 10 bases aligning to TRBD2. CDR3 length equals 14 residues. V lost 4 bases, J lost 7 bases, and 4 bases stayed unmatched. The V gene's germline CDR1 is MNHNY and CDR2 SVGAGI (reference sequence). CDR3 sequence: CASSWSGGVNEQFF. The CDR3 DNA reads TGTGCCAGCAGTTGGAGCGGGGGGGTGAATGAGCAGTTCTTC.

Turning to this clone: The same CDR3 also results from other DNA sequences found in this sample. This chain joins TRBV6-2 or TRBV6-3 and TRBJ2-1; no clear D gene. The germline CDR1 and CDR2 sequences are MNHEY and SVGEGT. This CDR3 has 12 residues. V shed 0 bases and J shed 7 bases, with 4 bases lying between them. The CDR3 DNA reads TGTGCCAGCAGTTACTCTCAGAATGAGCAGTTCTTC. This encodes CASSYSQNEQFF.

The chain has TRBV5-1 and TRBJ2-7, with D unclear. Germline V gene sequence: CDR1 SGHRS, CDR2 YFSETQ. V lost 4 bases to trimming and J lost 1 base, with 12 bases between them. The CDR3 extends over 14 amino acids. CDR3: CASSAGGDSYEQYF. The CDR3 DNA reads TGCGCCAGCAGCGCCGGTGGAGATTCCTACGAGCAGTACTTC.

The rearrangement links TRBV5-1 to TRBJ2-3; tentatively, D is TRBD1 (5 bases). This CDR3 is 16 amino acids long. Trimming left V 2 bases short and J 0 bases short, with 13 bases between. The germline gives CDR1 SGHRS, CDR2 YFSETQ. CDR3 bases: TGCGCCAGCAGCTTCTACGACAGATCTAGCACAGATACGCAGTATTTT. Its protein is CASSFYDRSSTDTQYF.

This chain uses TRBV9 with TRBJ1-3; 9 bases line up with TRBD1. CDR1 SGDLS and CDR2 YYNGEE come from the germline V gene. The CDR3 has 13 residues. V lost 9 bases to trimming and J lost 3 bases; unmatched junction nucleotides: 4. The DNA of the CDR3 is TGTGCCACACAGGGGGCGAGTGGAAACACCATATATTTT. Its translation: CATQGASGNTIYF.

The chain joins TRBV6-1 to TRBJ2-7; 8 bases line up with TRBD1. V gave up 4 bases and J gave up 0 bases; unmatched junction bases: 8. The germline V gene has CDR1 MNHNS and CDR2 SASEGT. The CDR3 extends over 16 amino acids. The chain's CDR3 is CASSAARGTGSYEQYF. In DNA, the CDR3 is TGTGCCAGCAGTGCGGCACGCGGGACAGGCTCCTACGAGCAGTACTTC.

This sequence joins TRBV18 and TRBJ2-5, with D tentatively TRBD2 (6 bases). The V gene's germline CDR1 is KGHSH and CDR2 LQKENI. The CDR3 loop spans 14 amino acids. V was clipped by 4 bases and J by 1 base, with 10 bases between them. In DNA form, the CDR3 reads TGTGCCAGCTCACAGACTAGGGCCCAAGAGACCCAGTACTTC. It yields the protein CASSQTRAQETQYF.

The chain links TRBV19 to TRBJ1-6; D not certain. CDR1 LNHDA and CDR2 SQIVND come from the germline V gene (reference sequence). This CDR3 contains 14 residues. Trimming removed 7 bases at V and 4 bases at J, with 11 bases between. DNA of the CDR3: TGTGCCAGTACCACTTCCCTGTATAATTCACCCCTCCACTTT. Amino acids: CASTTSLYNSPLHF. The full variable domain, with the rest looked up from reference TRBV19 and TRBJ1-6, is DGGITQSPKYLFRKEGQNVTLSCEQNLNHDAMYWYRQDPGQGLRLIYYSQIVNDFQKGDIAEGYSVSREKKESFPLTVTSAQKNPTAFYLCASTTSLYNSPLHFGNGTRLTVT.

V gene TRBV5-1 combines with J gene TRBJ2-1; TRBD2 matches at 11 bases. J lost 3 bases, V lost 5 bases, and 7 bases had no gene match. The CDR3 spans 16 residues. Germline CDR1 and CDR2: SGHRS and YFSETQ. CDR3 region: CASSSTSGVFYNEQFF. In DNA, the CDR3 is TGCGCCAGCAGTTCGACTAGCGGGGTTTTCTACAATGAGCAGTTCTTC.

The rearrangement uses TRBV27 and TRBJ1-1; D call uncertain. This CDR3 has 11 residues. V was shortened by 3 bases and J by 4 bases, with 3 bases between the two germline ends. Germline V gives CDR1 MNHEY, CDR2 SMNVEV (reference sequence). CDR3 in DNA: TGTGCCAGCAGTTTCGGCACTGAAGCTTTCTTT. It codes for CASSFGTEAFF.

This chain uses TRBV7-2 with TRBJ2-3, with TRBD2 as a possible D gene (5 bases). The germline gives CDR1 SGHTA, CDR2 FQGNSA. V gave up 1 base and J gave up 8 bases, with 13 bases separating them. The CDR3 totals 14 residues. The CDR3: CASSLVLEAATQYF. CDR3 bases: TGTGCCAGCAGCTTAGTTCTGGAGGCCGCTACGCAGTATTTT.

V and J are TRBV11-2 and TRBJ2-7; 12 nucleotides agree with TRBD2. The trim removed 5 bases at V and 6 bases at J, leaving 11 bases unmatched. The CDR3 is 16 amino acids. Germline lookup yields CDR1 SGHAT and CDR2 FQNNGV. The CDR3 loop is CASSQRLAGGPGEQYF. In nucleotides, the CDR3 is TGTGCCAGCAGCCAGCGGCTAGCGGGGGGGCCCGGCGAGCAGTACTTC.

V gene TRBV4-3 combines with J gene TRBJ2-7, with a possible D match to TRBD1 (6 bases). CDR1 is LGHNA and CDR2 is YSLEER in the germline V gene. V shed 1 base and J shed 3 bases, with 10 bases lying between them. The CDR3 spans 14 residues. The CDR3 here is CASSQGPGDYEQYF. DNA for the CDR3: TGCGCCAGCAGCCAAGGCCCAGGGGACTACGAGCAGTACTTC.

The J gene is TRBJ2-5, the V gene TRBV29-1, with D maybe TRBD1 (6 bases). CDR3 length equals 13 residues. Deletions cut 7 bases from V and 5 bases from J, with 17 bases between. Germline CDR1 is SQVTM and CDR2 is ANQGSEA. The CDR3 region is CSEQGRTMETQYF. CDR3 nucleotide sequence: TGCAGCGAACAGGGACGGACAATGGAGACCCAGTACTTC.

This chain uses TRBV7-2 with TRBJ2-3; D perhaps matches TRBD2 (7 bases). In germline, CDR1 is SGHTA, CDR2 FQGNSA. V was trimmed by 8 bases and J by 0 bases, leaving 15 bases between them. This CDR3 spans 15 amino acids. CDR3 coding DNA: TGTGCCAGCGGTGGGGGGGCCACTAGCACAGATACGCAGTATTTT. This codes for CASGGGATSTDTQYF. The whole variable domain, remainder taken from reference TRBV7-2 and TRBJ2-3, is GAGVSQSPSNKVTEKGKDVELRCDPISGHTALYWYRQSLGQGLEFLIYFQGNSAPDKSGLPSDRFSAERTGGSVSTLTIQRTQQEDSAVYLCASGGGATSTDTQYFGPGTRLTVL.

The chain couples TRBV4-1 to TRBJ1-5, with 7 bases identical to TRBD1. Germline V CDR1 and CDR2: MGHRA, YSYEKL. The CDR3 length is 16 residues. The V segment lost 3 bases and the J segment 3 bases; nucleotides outside the gene matches: 8. The CDR3 nucleotides are TGCGCCAGCAGCCATGAACCGGGACAGTTCAATCAGCCCCAGCATTTT. Translation: CASSHEPGQFNQPQHF.